Each of the 30 T cell receptor beta chains below was sequenced from the same sample in a study of response to subunit inactivated influenza vaccine. TCRdb re-called the RT-PCR reads with MiXCR, one entry per CDR3 protein. The data show fewer than 750,000 distinct CDR3 sequences, 14% seen once. The starting material was PBMCs from blood, obtained 11 to 12 days after vaccination. These receptors were obtained from a man between 50 and 59 years old who received an inactivated influenza vaccine.

V usage is TRBV5-1 and J usage is TRBJ2-7; D might be TRBD2 (5 bases). V was cut by 5 bases and J by 5 bases, with 20 bases left in between. The CDR3 totals 15 residues. CDR1 is SGHRS and CDR2 is YFSETQ in the germline V gene. The DNA of the CDR3 is TGCGCCAGCAGTGTCCCCACTAGTCTCGATGACGAGCAGTACTTC. Protein sequence: CASSVPTSLDDEQYF.

The V gene is TRBV20-1, the J gene TRBJ2-7; D is undetermined. The CDR3 runs to 12 residues. CDR1 is DFQATT, CDR2 SNEGSKA, per germline (reference sequence). The V and J ends lost 6 bases and 5 bases respectively, with 14 bases between them. DNA of the CDR3: TGCAGTGCCCCTGTACCGATCCACGAGCAGTACTTC. This sequence encodes CSAPVPIHEQYF.

This clonotype was seen only a few times. The junction and the germline gene differ at one end; a read error may be behind it. The chain couples TRBV6-5 to TRBJ2-7; D may be TRBD1 (5 bases). The CDR3 is made up of 15 amino acids. Germline loops: CDR1 MNHEY, CDR2 SVGAGI. This CDR3 reads CASSYSKTVSNEQYF. CDR3 nucleotide sequence: TGTGCCAGCAGTTACTCGAAGACAGTCTCCAACGAGCAGTACTTC.

The gene calls are TRBV4-1 and TRBJ1-6; TRBD1 agrees at 9 bases. CDR1 and CDR2 (germline): MGHRA, YSYEKL. V lost 1 base to trimming and J lost 9 bases; unmatched junction nucleotides: 7. The CDR3 has 16 residues. The CDR3: CASSQVVTQGASPLHF. In nucleotides, the CDR3 is TGCGCCAGCAGCCAAGTTGTTACACAGGGGGCTTCACCCCTCCACTTT.

This clonotype has more than one count but fewer than ten. This chain joins TRBV19 and TRBJ2-5; D remains unclear. Germline-derived CDR1 and CDR2 are LNHDA and SQIVND (reference sequence). CDR3 length: 15 residues. V was pared by 10 bases and J by 1 base, with 19 bases between. Here the CDR3 DNA reads TGTGCCACCAGTAATAGTAGGCTAGTCCAAGAGACCCAGTACTTC. Its translation: CATSNSRLVQETQYF.

This clonotype has just a few counts. V gene TRBV7-9 combines with J gene TRBJ1-4, with TRBD1 matching over 9 bases. The CDR3 length is 13 residues. The germline V gene encodes CDR1 SEHNR and CDR2 FQNEAQ (reference sequence). The J segment lost 11 bases and the V segment lost 5 bases, leaving 6 bases of the junction unmatched. The CDR3 reads CASSNSTGGKLFF. The CDR3, as DNA: TGTGCCAGCAGCAACTCGACAGGGGGTAAACTGTTTTTT.

This chain joins TRBV6-5 and TRBJ1-1; D perhaps matches TRBD1 (6 bases). Deletions cut 2 bases from V and 3 bases from J, with 13 bases between. CDR3 length: 15 amino acids. Per germline, CDR1 MNHEY and CDR2 SVGAGI. Written as DNA, the CDR3 is TGTGCCAGCAGTTACGAACAGGGTGTGTACACTGAAGCTTTCTTT. Encoded protein: CASSYEQGVYTEAFF.

In this sample, this clonotype turned up a few times. This chain connects TRBV6-5 to TRBJ1-1; D may be TRBD1 (6 bases). Per the germline V gene, CDR1 is MNHEY and CDR2 is SVGAGI. The CDR3 length is 12 residues. Trimming stripped 4 bases from V and 11 bases from J, with 14 bases between. CDR3 bases: TGTGCCAGCAGTTCCTCGGACAGTGCGGCTTTCTTT. It specifies CASSSSDSAAFF.

This clonotype was seen a handful of times. The rearrangement uses TRBV5-1 and TRBJ2-5; 7 bases match TRBD2. The CDR3 has 16 residues. The germline gives CDR1 SGHRS, CDR2 YFSETQ. After removal of 1 base from V and 4 bases from J, the junction contained 10 bases not matched to a gene. CDR3 residues: CASSLNPSGLGETQYF. In DNA form, the CDR3 reads TGCGCCAGCAGCTTGAATCCTAGCGGTCTAGGAGAGACCCAGTACTTC. The complete variable domain, with remaining parts taken from reference TRBV5-1 and TRBJ2-5, reads KAGVTQTPRYLIKTRGQQVTLSCSPISGHRSVSWYQQTPGQGLQFLFEYFSETQRNKGNFPGRFSGRQFSNSRSEMNVSTLELGDSALYLCASSLNPSGLGETQYFGPGTRLLVL.

This clonotype was seen at least ten times. The V gene is TRBV6-1, the J gene TRBJ2-7, with 9 bases aligning to TRBD1. The CDR3 has 14 amino acids. V lost 5 bases and J lost 3; bases outside the gene matches: 5. The germline gives CDR1 MNHNS, CDR2 SASEGT. Here the CDR3 DNA reads TGTGCCAGCAGTCGTGACAGGGGGGGCTACGAGCAGTACTTC. Its protein product is CASSRDRGGYEQYF.

The rearrangement joins TRBV20-1 to TRBJ2-7; D may be TRBD1 (7 bases). Trimming left V 3 bases short and J 3 bases short, with 12 bases between. The CDR3 consists of 13 residues. Germline V gene data show CDR1 as DFQATT and CDR2 as SNEGSKA (reference sequence). The CDR3: CSASSQGGYEQYF. CDR3 in DNA: TGCAGTGCTAGCTCCCAGGGGGGCTACGAGCAGTACTTC.

A few counts support this clonotype. The rearrangement links TRBV5-1 to TRBJ2-3; D not resolved. The ends were cut back, 0 bases at V and 5 bases at J, with 13 bases in the middle. The CDR3 is 15 amino acids. Germline V gene lookup returns CDR1 SGHRS and CDR2 YFSETQ. CDR3 bases: TGCGCCAGCAGCTTGGGTCCAGAAAGTCGAGATACGCAGTATTTT. This translates into CASSLGPESRDTQYF.

The J gene is TRBJ2-7, the V gene TRBV15, with D perhaps TRBD1 (5 bases). Germline CDR1 and CDR2: LNHNV and YYDKDF (reference sequence). The CDR3 covers 15 residues. V dropped 1 base and J dropped 3 bases, with 13 bases sitting between them. The CDR3 region is CATSRVRGQGYEQYF. In DNA form, the CDR3 reads TGTGCCACCAGCAGAGTACGCGGTCAGGGCTACGAGCAGTACTTC.

V is TRBV7-8 and J is TRBJ2-7; D gene ambiguous. This CDR3 has 13 residues. V gave up 1 base and J gave up 7 bases, with 11 bases separating them. Germline V gives CDR1 SGHVS, CDR2 FQNEAQ. The CDR3 protein is CASSLGSSVEQYF. DNA for the CDR3: TGTGCCAGCAGCTTAGGGTCCTCAGTTGAGCAGTACTTC.

The table lists this clonotype with a few counts. CDR3 sequence (DNA): TGTGCCAGCAGTGAACCGGGGGGCGCAACAGATACGCAGTATTTT. Protein sequence: CASSEPGGATDTQYF. The J gene is TRBJ2-3, the V gene TRBV2; possible D gene TRBD2, 7 bases. CDR1 SNHLY and CDR2 FYNNEI come from the germline V gene. This CDR3 spans 15 amino acids. The germline V and J ends were trimmed by 2 bases and 3 bases, with 12 bases remaining between them.

The chain recombines TRBV20-1 with TRBJ2-5, with D uncertain. Trimming cost V 6 bases and J 7 bases, with 12 bases left between them. Per germline, CDR1 DFQATT and CDR2 SNEGSKA (reference sequence). The CDR3 covers 11 residues. The CDR3 sequence: CSAAPSGTQYF. The CDR3 bases are TGCAGTGCGGCCCCGTCCGGGACCCAGTACTTC.

The chain has TRBV7-9 and TRBJ2-5, with TRBD1 as a possible D gene (6 bases). The germline CDR1 and CDR2 sequences are SEHNR and FQNEAQ (reference sequence). V was cut by 1 base and J by 5 bases, with 14 bases left in between. CDR3 length: 15 amino acids. CDR3 DNA sequence: TGTGCCAGCAGCTTAGAGGCAGGGGTTAGGGAGACCCAGTACTTC. It is translated as CASSLEAGVRETQYF.

This rearrangement joins TRBV6-5 to TRBJ2-7; perhaps D is TRBD1 or TRBD2 (5 bases each). The V gene's germline CDR1 is MNHEY and CDR2 SVGAGI. The CDR3 is 15 amino acids. V dropped 2 bases and J dropped 1 base, with 12 bases sitting between them. CDR3 sequence (DNA): TGTGCCAGCAGTTACCTCGGGACGGGGTCCTACGAGCAGTACTTC. Translated: CASSYLGTGSYEQYF.

The table lists this clonotype with a few counts. The V call is TRBV5-1, the J call TRBJ2-2, with D possibly TRBD2 on 6 matching bases. Per germline, CDR1 SGHRS and CDR2 YFSETQ. CDR3 length: 15 residues. Trimming removed 3 bases from V and 6 bases from J, with 15 bases in between. CDR3 sequence: CASSSPGLNAGELFF. The CDR3 DNA reads as TGCGCCAGCAGCTCACCGGGACTCAATGCCGGGGAGCTGTTTTTT.

In its sample, this clonotype was seen many times. CDR3 coding DNA: TGTGCCAGCTCACCACCGGTTTTTGCACCGAGCACAGATACGCAGTATTTT. Encoded protein: CASSPPVFAPSTDTQYF. The chain joins TRBV18 to TRBJ2-3, with D unresolved. This CDR3 is 17 amino acids long. The germline V gene has CDR1 KGHSH and CDR2 LQKENI. V was cut by 0 bases and J by 0 bases, with 13 bases left in between.

The genes are TRBV20-1 and TRBJ1-1; 8 nucleotides line up with TRBD1. There are 16 residues in the CDR3. Germline V CDR1 and CDR2: DFQATT, SNEGSKA (reference sequence). Unmatched junction bases numbered 9, after V lost 2 bases and J lost 1 base. In nucleotides, the CDR3 is TGCAGTGCTAGACAGAACAGGGGGACAGGGAACACTGAAGCTTTCTTT. Its translation: CSARQNRGTGNTEAFF.

In this sample, this clonotype turned up a few times. The chain employs TRBV5-6 and TRBJ1-1, with D perhaps TRBD1 (6 bases). The ends were cut back, 1 base at V and 6 bases at J, with 13 bases in the middle. Germline CDR1 and CDR2: SGHDT and YYEEEE. The CDR3 has 14 residues. The CDR3 DNA reads as TGTGCCAGCAGCTTGAAGGGGGGCGTCTCTGAAGCTTTCTTT. This codes for CASSLKGGVSEAFF.

V gene TRBV12-3 or TRBV12-4 combines with J gene TRBJ1-1; TRBD1 matches 8 bases. V shed 5 bases and J 3 bases; nucleotides not matched to a gene: 2. This CDR3 is 13 amino acids long. The CDR3: CASSQGAYTEAFF. For the CDR3, the DNA is TGTGCCAGCAGTCAGGGGGCGTACACTGAAGCTTTCTTT.

This clonotype has a count of ten or more. This chain connects TRBV5-1 to TRBJ2-3; 7 bases are a match to TRBD1. The V segment lost 5 bases and the J segment 4 bases; nucleotides outside the gene matches: 7. The CDR3 length is 14 residues. Germline CDR1 and CDR2: SGHRS and YFSETQ. The CDR3 here is CASSPDRSPDTQYF. The CDR3 DNA reads as TGCGCCAGCAGTCCGGACAGGTCCCCAGATACGCAGTATTTT.

This clonotype was found a few times. J is TRBJ2-1 and V is TRBV12-3 or TRBV12-4, with D perhaps TRBD2 (5 bases). There are 14 residues in the CDR3. V was cut by 7 bases and J by 0 bases, with 10 bases left in between. The CDR3 is CASKPGSSYNEQFF. CDR3 DNA sequence: TGTGCCAGCAAACCGGGAAGCTCCTACAATGAGCAGTTCTTC.

This clonotype was counted only a few times. The V and J genes are TRBV18 and TRBJ2-7, with no clear D. CDR1 KGHSH and CDR2 LQKENI come from the germline V gene. V dropped 0 bases and J dropped 0 bases, with 6 bases sitting between them. This CDR3 region has 14 residues. The CDR3 protein is CASSPPSHSYEQYF. The CDR3 coding sequence is TGTGCCAGCTCACCACCGTCTCACTCCTACGAGCAGTACTTC. Filled out from reference TRBV18 and TRBJ2-7, the complete variable domain reads NAGVMQNPRHLVRRRGQEARLRCSPMKGHSHVYWYRQLPEEGLKFMVYLQKENIIDESGMPKERFSAEFPKEGPSILRIQQVVRGDSAAYFCASSPPSHSYEQYFGPGTRLTVT.

This clonotype showed up just a few times. The chain links TRBV4-1 to TRBJ1-5; TRBD1 is a possible D gene (5 bases). Trimming left V 4 bases short and J 5 bases short, with 15 bases between. Germline assignment: CDR1 MGHRA and CDR2 YSYEKL. This CDR3 is built from 15 residues. CDR3 protein: CASSRGAGNYQPQHF. The CDR3 nucleotides are TGCGCCAGCAGCCGGGGCGCAGGGAATTATCAGCCCCAGCATTTT.

This clonotype was seen a few times. This sequence joins TRBV30 and TRBJ2-7; 8 bases fit TRBD1. The germline V gene has CDR1 GTSNPN and CDR2 SVGIG (reference sequence). Trimming took 4 bases from V and 7 from J; bases not matched to a gene: 12. CDR3 size: 14 residues. The CDR3 spells CAWTPTGVLGEQYF. The CDR3 DNA follows: TGTGCCTGGACTCCGACAGGGGTATTGGGTGAGCAGTACTTC.

This clonotype was detected only a few times. V is TRBV5-1 and J is TRBJ2-3, with TRBD1 matching 7 bases. This CDR3 is 14 amino acids long. J was trimmed by 4 bases and V by 2 bases; bases with no gene match: 4. The germline CDR1 and CDR2 sequences are SGHRS and YFSETQ. CDR3 region: CASSLRQGADTQYF. The CDR3 DNA reads as TGCGCCAGCAGCTTAAGACAGGGTGCAGATACGCAGTATTTT.

This clonotype was counted at least ten times. V usage is TRBV5-5 and J usage is TRBJ1-5, with 9 nucleotides matching TRBD1. This CDR3 comprises 15 residues. Losses at the gene ends were 4 bases for V and 2 bases for J; bases not matched to a gene: 4. Germline CDR1 reads SGHKS; CDR2 reads YYEKEE (reference sequence). In DNA, the CDR3 is TGTGCCAGCAGCCCATGGACAGGGGGCAATCAGCCCCAGCATTTT. This codes for CASSPWTGGNQPQHF.